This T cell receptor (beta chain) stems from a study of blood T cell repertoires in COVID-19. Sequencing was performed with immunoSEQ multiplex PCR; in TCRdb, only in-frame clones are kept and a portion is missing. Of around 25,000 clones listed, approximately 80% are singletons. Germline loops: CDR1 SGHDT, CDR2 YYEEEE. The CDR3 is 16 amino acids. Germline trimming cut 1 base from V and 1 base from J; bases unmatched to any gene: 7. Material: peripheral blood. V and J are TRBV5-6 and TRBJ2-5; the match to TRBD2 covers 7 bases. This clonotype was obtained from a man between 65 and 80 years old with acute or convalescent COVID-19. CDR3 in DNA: TGTGCCAGCAGCTTGTTTGGATCTAGCGGCCAAGAGACCCAGTACTTC. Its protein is CASSLFGSSGQETQYF.